This TCR beta chain was found in a study of identical twins. Overall study findings and caveats: Invariant MAIT and iNKT cells are populations that could partly confound zero-insertion analyses. The conclusions drew on cross-sectional statistical analysis instead of tracking the same donors. Beta clonotypes that were abundant in cord blood contained fewer insertions, a pattern absent from memory repertoires.

The CDR3 is 12 residues long. The V gene's germline CDR1 is MNHNS and CDR2 SASEGT. The germline V and J ends were trimmed by 7 bases and 1 base, with 7 bases remaining between them. Comments on this clonotype: Antigen unknown. This sequence may be a read error, since a much larger clone differs from it by one base.

Each CDR3 protein is one row after TCRdb ran MiXCR on the 5' RACE reads. The top ten hold approximately 7.9% of the sample, which has 300,000 to 350,000 distinct CDR3 sequences, 9% to 15% seen once. This sample also belongs to another study, concerning yellow fever vaccine responses in identical twins.

The source of this sequence is a young woman in good health. The V gene is TRBV6-1, the J gene TRBJ1-1; TRBD1 is a possible D gene (5 bases). The material sequenced was CD8+ T cells sorted from blood. The CDR3 nucleotides read TGTGCCAGCACCGGGGCGAACACTGAAGCTTTCTTT. Protein: CASTGANTEAFF.